This section outlines one TCR beta chain sequence together with its context. Its cognate antigen is unknown. This sample was included in a study of STAT5B mutations in CD4+ large granular lymphocyte leukemia. The study's findings and limits: Without putative leukemic clones, patient CD4-sorted repertoires remained more clonal than healthy CD4+ repertoires. 8/27 top patient clones versus 2/35 control clones were TRBV06-family. About 26% of private leukemic clonotypes occurred rarely in other patients' non-leukemic repertoires.

The CDR3 is 13 residues long. Germline assignment: CDR1 SGHVS and CDR2 FNYEAQ. The V gene lost 3 bases and the J gene lost 5 bases, with 10 bases spanning the gap. The assay was immunoSEQ multiplex PCR, and TCRdb's table has in-frame clones only and misses some. The sample lists 20,000 or so clones, 65% to 85% seen once, with roughly 13% in the top ten. This clonotype was sampled from a human donor in good health. The sample comprised CD4+ T cells from blood buffy coats. The chain is built from TRBV7-6 and TRBJ2-5; D uncertain. In DNA form, the CDR3 reads TGTGCCAGCAGCTTTGGCAGTGGGGAGACCCAGTACTTC. Translation: CASSFGSGETQYF.